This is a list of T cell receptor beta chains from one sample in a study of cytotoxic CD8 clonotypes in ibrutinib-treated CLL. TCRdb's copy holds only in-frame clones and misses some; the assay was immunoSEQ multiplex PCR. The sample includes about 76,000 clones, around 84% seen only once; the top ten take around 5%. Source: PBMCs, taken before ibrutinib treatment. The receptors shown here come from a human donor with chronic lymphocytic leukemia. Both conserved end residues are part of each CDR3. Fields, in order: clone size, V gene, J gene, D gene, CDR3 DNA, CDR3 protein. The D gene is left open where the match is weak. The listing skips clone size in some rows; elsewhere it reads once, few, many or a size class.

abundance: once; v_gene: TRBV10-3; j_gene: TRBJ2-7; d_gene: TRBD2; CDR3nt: TGTGCCATCAGGCTAGCGGGAGCCTACGAGCAGTACTTC; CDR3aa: CAIRLAGAYEQYF
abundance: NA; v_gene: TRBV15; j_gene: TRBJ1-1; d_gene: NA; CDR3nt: TGTGCCACCAGCAGAGATGTGGGGTTCACTGAAGCTTTCTTT; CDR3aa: CATSRDVGFTEAFF
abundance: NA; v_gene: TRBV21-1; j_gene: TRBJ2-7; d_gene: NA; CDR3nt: TGTGCCAGCAGCAATTCTAAAGGGTACGAGCAGTACTTC; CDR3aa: CASSNSKGYEQYF
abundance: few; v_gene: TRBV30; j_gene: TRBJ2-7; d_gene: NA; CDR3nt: TGTGCCTGGAACAGGGATTCCTACGAGCAGTACTTC; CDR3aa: CAWNRDSYEQYF
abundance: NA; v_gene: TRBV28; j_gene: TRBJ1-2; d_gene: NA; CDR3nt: TGTGCCAGCAGTTTCGGTCTTGCCTATGGCTACACCTTC; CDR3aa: CASSFGLAYGYTF
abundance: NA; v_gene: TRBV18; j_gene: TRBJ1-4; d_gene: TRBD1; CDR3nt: TGTGCCAGCTCGCACAGGGGCGGCGGTGAAAAACTGTTTTTT; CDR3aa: CASSHRGGGEKLFF
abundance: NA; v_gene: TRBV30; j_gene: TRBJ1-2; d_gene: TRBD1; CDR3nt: TGTGCCTGGGGGAAGCTCAACAGGGGGCTTGACTATGGCTACACCTTC; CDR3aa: CAWGKLNRGLDYGYTF
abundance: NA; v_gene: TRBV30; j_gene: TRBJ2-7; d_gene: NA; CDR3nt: TGTGCCTGGAGTTTGGGGGTCGCCCCCTACGAGCAGTACTTC; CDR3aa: CAWSLGVAPYEQYF
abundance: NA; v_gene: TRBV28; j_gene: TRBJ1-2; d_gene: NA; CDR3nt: TGTGCCAGCAGTCCCAACTATGGCTACACCTTC; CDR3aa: CASSPNYGYTF
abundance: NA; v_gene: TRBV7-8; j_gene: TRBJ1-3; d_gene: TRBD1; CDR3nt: TGTGCCAGCAGCGACAGGGGAATAGGGAACACCATATATTTT; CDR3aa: CASSDRGIGNTIYF
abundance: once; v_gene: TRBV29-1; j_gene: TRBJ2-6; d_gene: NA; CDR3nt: TGCAGCGTTGATGGAACTGGGGCCAACGTCCTGACTTTC; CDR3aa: CSVDGTGANVLTF
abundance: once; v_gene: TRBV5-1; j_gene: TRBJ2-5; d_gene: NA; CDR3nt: TGCGCCAGCAGCTTGGTCGGCGAGGCAGAGACCCAGTACTTC; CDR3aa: CASSLVGEAETQYF
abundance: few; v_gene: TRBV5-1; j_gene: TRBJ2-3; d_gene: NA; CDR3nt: TGCGCCAGCAGCTTCCGGGACGTGGTCGTGGATACGCAGTATTTT; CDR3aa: CASSFRDVVVDTQYF
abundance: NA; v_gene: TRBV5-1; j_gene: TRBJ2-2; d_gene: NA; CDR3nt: TGCGCCAGCAGCTTGGTCGTAGCGGCGAACACCGGGGAGCTGTTTTTT; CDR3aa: CASSLVVAANTGELFF
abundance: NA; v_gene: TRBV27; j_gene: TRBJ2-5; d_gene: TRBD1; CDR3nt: TGTGCCAGCAGTTTTTCGTACAGGGGACATACGGGGGAGACCCAGTACTTC; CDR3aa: CASSFSYRGHTGETQYF
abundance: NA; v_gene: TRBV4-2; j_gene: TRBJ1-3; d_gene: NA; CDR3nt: TGTGCCAGCAGCCGAGAAGGGTCAACTGGAAACACCATATATTTT; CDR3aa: CASSREGSTGNTIYF
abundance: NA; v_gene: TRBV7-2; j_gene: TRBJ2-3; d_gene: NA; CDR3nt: TGTGCCAGCAGCCCTTCACGGAGGGGGCAAGGAGATACGCAGTATTTT; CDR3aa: CASSPSRRGQGDTQYF
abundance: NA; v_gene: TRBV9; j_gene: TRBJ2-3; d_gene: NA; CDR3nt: TGTGCCAGCAACGTGGCGGGACTCACAGATACGCAGTATTTT; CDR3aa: CASNVAGLTDTQYF
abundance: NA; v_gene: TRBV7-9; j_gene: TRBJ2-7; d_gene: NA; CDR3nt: TGTGCCAGCAGCTTAGTTGGGACAGAGCAGTACTTC; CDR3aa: CASSLVGTEQYF
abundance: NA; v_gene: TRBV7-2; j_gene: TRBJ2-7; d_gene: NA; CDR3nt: TGTGCCAGCAGCCGGACAGACTACTACGAGCAGTACTTC; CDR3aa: CASSRTDYYEQYF
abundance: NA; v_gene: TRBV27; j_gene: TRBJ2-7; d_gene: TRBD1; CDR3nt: TGTGCCAGCAGAACACCCCTCCGGGACAGGGGGCCCACCTACGAGCAGTACTTC; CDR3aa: CASRTPLRDRGPTYEQYF
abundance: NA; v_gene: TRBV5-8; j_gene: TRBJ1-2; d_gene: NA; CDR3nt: TGTGCCAGTGGGAAGGAGGGGGGCATCTATGGCTACACCTTC; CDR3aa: CASGKEGGIYGYTF
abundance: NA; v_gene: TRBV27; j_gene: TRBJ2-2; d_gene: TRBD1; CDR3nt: TGTGCCAGCAGTTTGAGGGGGCCTAGCGGGGAGCTGTTTTTT; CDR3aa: CASSLRGPSGELFF
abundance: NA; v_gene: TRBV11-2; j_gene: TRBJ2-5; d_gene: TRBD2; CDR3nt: TGTGCCAGCAGCTTACTACTAGGTGGCGGGAGGGCCCGAGAGACCCAGTACTTC; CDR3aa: CASSLLLGGGRARETQYF
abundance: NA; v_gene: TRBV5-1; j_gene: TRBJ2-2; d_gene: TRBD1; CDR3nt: TGCGCCAGCAGCTTGGCCTTAGGACAGGGTGTGGCCGGGGAGCTGTTTTTT; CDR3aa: CASSLALGQGVAGELFF
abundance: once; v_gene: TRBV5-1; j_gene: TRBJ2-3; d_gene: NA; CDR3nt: TGCGCCAGCAGCCAGGGGCAGGGCACAGATACGCAGTATTTT; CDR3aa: CASSQGQGTDTQYF
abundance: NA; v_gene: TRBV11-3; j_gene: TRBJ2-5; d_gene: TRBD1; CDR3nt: TGTGCCAGCAGCTCCAGCCACAGGGGGGAAGAGACCCAGTACTTC; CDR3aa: CASSSSHRGEETQYF
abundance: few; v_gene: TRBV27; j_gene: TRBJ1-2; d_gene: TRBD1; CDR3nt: TGTGCCAGCAGTCACCTCCCGAACAGGGGGCGCAGCTATGGCTACACCTTC; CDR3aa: CASSHLPNRGRSYGYTF
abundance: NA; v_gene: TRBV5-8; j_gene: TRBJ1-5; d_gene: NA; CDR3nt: TGTGCCAGCAGCCTTCGGGGGGGAGGTCAGCCCCAGCATTTT; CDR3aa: CASSLRGGGQPQHF
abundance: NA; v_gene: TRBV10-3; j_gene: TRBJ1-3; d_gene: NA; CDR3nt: TGTGCCATCAGTGACGGGGTCTCTGGAAACACCATATATTTT; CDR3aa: CAISDGVSGNTIYF
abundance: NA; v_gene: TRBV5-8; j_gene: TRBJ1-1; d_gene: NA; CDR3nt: TGTGCCAGCAGCTTTCCCAAACAGGGCCGGGGGACTGAAGCTTTCTTT; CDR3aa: CASSFPKQGRGTEAFF
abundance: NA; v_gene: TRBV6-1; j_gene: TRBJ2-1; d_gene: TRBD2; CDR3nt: TGTGCCAGCAGTGAGTCAGCGGGAGATAGTTACAATGAGCAGTTCTTC; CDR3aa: CASSESAGDSYNEQFF
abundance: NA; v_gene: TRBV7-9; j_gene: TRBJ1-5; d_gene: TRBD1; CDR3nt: TGTGCCAGCAGCCTAGGACAGGGGGCGAGCAATCAGCCCCAGCATTTT; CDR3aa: CASSLGQGASNQPQHF
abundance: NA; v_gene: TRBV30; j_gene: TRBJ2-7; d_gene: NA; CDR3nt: TGTGCCTGGAACCCAAGAGGGCTGGGCGAGCAGTACTTC; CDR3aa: CAWNPRGLGEQYF
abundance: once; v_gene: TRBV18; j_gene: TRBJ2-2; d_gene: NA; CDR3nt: TGTGCCAGCTCACCACTAGACAGTCAAACCGGGGAGCTGTTTTTT; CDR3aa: CASSPLDSQTGELFF
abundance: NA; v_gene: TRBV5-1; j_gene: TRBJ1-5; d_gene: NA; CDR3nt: TGCGCCAGCAGTTCCATCCCCTATCAGCCCCAGCATTTT; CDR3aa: CASSSIPYQPQHF
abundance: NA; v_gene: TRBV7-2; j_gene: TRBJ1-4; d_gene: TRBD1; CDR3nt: TGTGCCAGCAGCCTACCGGGACAGCATGAAAAACTGTTTTTT; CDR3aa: CASSLPGQHEKLFF
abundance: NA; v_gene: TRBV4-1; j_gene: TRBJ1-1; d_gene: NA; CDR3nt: TGCGCCAGCAGCCAAGTGGGAGACCGGGGCCGGGAAGCTTTCTTT; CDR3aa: CASSQVGDRGREAFF
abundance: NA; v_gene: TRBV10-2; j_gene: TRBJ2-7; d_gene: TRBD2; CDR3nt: TGCGCCAGCAGTGACCCACTAGCGGGAGGTCTCTACGAGCAGTACTTC; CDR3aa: CASSDPLAGGLYEQYF
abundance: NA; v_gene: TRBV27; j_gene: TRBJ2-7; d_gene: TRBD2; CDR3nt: TGTGCCAGCAGTTTCGCTAGCGGGAGGGCCTCCTCCTACGAGCAGTACTTC; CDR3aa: CASSFASGRASSYEQYF
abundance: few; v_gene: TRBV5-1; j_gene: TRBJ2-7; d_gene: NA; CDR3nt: TGCGCCAGCAGCTTGGCGTCCGCGTCCCTCTACGAGCAGTACTTC; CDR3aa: CASSLASASLYEQYF
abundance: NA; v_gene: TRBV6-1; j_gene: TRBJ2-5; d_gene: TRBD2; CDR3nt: TGTGCCAGCAGTGAGCGGGAGTTAGAGACCCAGTACTTC; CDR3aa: CASSERELETQYF
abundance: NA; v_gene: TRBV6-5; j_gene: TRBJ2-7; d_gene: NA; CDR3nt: TGTGCCAGCAGTTACGGGAGAGGCGAGCAGTACTTC; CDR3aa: CASSYGRGEQYF
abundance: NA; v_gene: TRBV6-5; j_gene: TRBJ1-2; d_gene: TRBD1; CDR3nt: TGTGCCAGCAGTTACAGGGACAGCGCCTTATATGGCTACACCTTC; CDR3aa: CASSYRDSALYGYTF
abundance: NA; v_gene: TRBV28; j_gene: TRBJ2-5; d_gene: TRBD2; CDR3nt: TGTGCCAGCAGTAGTCTAGCGGGAGAGGGGGAGACCCAGTACTTC; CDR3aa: CASSSLAGEGETQYF
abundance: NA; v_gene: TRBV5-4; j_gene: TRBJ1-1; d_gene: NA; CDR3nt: TGTGCCAGCAGCTTGATCGTTGGGAAGAACACTGAAGCTTTCTTT; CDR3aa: CASSLIVGKNTEAFF
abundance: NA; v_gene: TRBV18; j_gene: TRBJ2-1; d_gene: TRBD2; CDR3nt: TGTGCCAGCTCCCCCACCGGGACTAGCGGCTACAATGAGCAGTTCTTC; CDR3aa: CASSPTGTSGYNEQFF
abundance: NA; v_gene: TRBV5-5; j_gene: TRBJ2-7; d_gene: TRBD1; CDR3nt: TGTGCCAGCAGCGGCGGGGACAGGGGAAACGAGCAGTACTTC; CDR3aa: CASSGGDRGNEQYF
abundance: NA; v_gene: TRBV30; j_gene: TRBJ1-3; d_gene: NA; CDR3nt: TGTGCCTGGAATGCTGGGGGAAACACCATATATTTT; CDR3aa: CAWNAGGNTIYF
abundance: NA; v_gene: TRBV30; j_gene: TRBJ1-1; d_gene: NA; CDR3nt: TGTGCTTACCACCGGGGGGACACTGAAGCTTTCTTT; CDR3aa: CAYHRGDTEAFF
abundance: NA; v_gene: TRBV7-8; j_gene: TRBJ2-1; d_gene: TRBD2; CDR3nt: TGTGCCAGCAGCGTATCCGCCGGGACTAGCGGGAGTTCCAGCAATGAGCAGTTCTTC; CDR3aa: CASSVSAGTSGSSSNEQFF
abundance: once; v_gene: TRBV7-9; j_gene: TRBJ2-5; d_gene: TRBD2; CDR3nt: TGTGCCAGCAGGAAAACTAGCGAAGAGACCCAGTACTTC; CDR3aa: CASRKTSEETQYF
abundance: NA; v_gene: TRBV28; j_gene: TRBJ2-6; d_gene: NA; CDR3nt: TGTGCCAGCAGTTCCCCCTCGTCTGGGGCCAACGTCCTGACTTTC; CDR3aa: CASSSPSSGANVLTF